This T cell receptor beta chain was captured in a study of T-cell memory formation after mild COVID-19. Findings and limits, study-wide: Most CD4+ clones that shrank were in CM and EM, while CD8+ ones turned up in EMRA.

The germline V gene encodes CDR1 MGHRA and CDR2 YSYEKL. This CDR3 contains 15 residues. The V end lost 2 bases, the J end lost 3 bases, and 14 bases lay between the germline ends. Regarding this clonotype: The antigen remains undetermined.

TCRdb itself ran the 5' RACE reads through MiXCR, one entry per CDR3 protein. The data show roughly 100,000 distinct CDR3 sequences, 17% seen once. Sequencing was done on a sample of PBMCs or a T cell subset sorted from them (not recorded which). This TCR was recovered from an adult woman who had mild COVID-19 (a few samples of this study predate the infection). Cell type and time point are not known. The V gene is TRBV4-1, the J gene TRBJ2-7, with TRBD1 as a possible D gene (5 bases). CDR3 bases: TGCGCCAGCAGCCAAATTTCGCAGGGTTACTACGAGCAGTACTTC. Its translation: CASSQISQGYYEQYF.